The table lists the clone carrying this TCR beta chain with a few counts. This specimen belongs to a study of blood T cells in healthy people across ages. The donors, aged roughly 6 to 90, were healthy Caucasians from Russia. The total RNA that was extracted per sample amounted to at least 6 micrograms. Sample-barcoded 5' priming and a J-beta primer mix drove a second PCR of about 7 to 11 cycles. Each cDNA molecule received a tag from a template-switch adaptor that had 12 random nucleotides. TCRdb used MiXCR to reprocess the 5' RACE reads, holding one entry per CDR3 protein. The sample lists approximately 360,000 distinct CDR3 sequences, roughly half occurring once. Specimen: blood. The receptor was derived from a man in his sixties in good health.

The CDR3: CASRPDGEETQYF. In nucleotides, the CDR3 is TGTGCCAGCAGACCCGACGGAGAAGAGACCCAGTACTTC. This sequence joins TRBV14 and TRBJ2-5; D not resolved. Germline V gene data show CDR1 as SGHDN and CDR2 as FVKESK. This CDR3 contains 13 residues. Trimming took off 6 bases at V and 3 bases at J, with 11 bases between the two ends. Drawing the rest from reference TRBV14 and TRBJ2-5, the complete variable domain is EAGVTQFPSHSVIEKGQTVTLRCDPISGHDNLYWYRRVMGKEIKFLLHFVKESKQDESGMPNNRFLAERTGGTYSTLKVQPAELEDSGVYFCASRPDGEETQYFGPGTRLLVL.